A selection of T cell receptor beta chains follows, all from one sample in a study of chemoradiotherapy in HPV16-positive cancers. Clones were read by immunoSEQ multiplex PCR, and TCRdb kept only the in-frame ones, dropping some. This table has under 6,500 clones, about 88% appearing once. The sequencing used tumor tissue, collected from a patient who underwent chemoradiotherapy. The receptors were sampled from a human donor with HPV-associated anogenital cancer. Each CDR3 is given with its conserved first and last residue. D genes are given only for firm matches. Clone size is not always given. Where it is, it says once, few, many or a class for expanded clones.

D: .
size: .
V: TRBV7-2
J: TRBJ1-1
CDR3: CASSRGAVEAFF
DNA: TGTGCCAGCAGCAGGGGAGCAGTTGAAGCTTTCTTT

D: TRBD2
size: .
V: TRBV7-9
J: TRBJ2-3
CDR3: CASSSTSYGADTQYF
DNA: TGTGCCAGCAGCTCGACTAGCTACGGCGCAGATACGCAGTATTTT

D: .
size: .
V: TRBV4-2
J: TRBJ2-2
CDR3: CASSQESLRGPEDTGELFF
DNA: TGTGCCAGCAGCCAAGAATCATTAAGGGGACCCGAGGACACCGGGGAGCTGTTTTTT

D: TRBD2
size: few
V: TRBV27
J: TRBJ2-1
CDR3: CASAPKLAGGLYEQFF
DNA: TGTGCCAGCGCACCCAAACTAGCGGGAGGGCTCTATGAGCAGTTCTTC

D: .
size: .
V: TRBV29-1
J: TRBJ2-5
CDR3: CSVRDSPGDQETQYF
DNA: TGCAGCGTCCGGGACTCTCCCGGGGACCAAGAGACCCAGTACTTC

D: TRBD2
size: few
V: TRBV6-6
J: TRBJ2-2
CDR3: CASSKRLAVTGELFF
DNA: TGTGCCAGCAGTAAACGGCTAGCGGTCACCGGGGAGCTGTTTTTT

D: .
size: .
V: TRBV5-4
J: TRBJ2-2
CDR3: CASSLGTKNTGELFF
DNA: TGTGCCAGCAGCTTAGGGACAAAGAACACCGGGGAGCTGTTTTTT

D: .
size: .
V: TRBV9
J: TRBJ2-5
CDR3: CASSVAGDTYSQETQYF
DNA: TGTGCCAGCAGCGTAGCGGGGGACACGTATTCTCAAGAGACCCAGTACTTC

D: .
size: .
V: TRBV6-5
J: TRBJ1-1
CDR3: CASSYATVTEAFF
DNA: TGTGCCAGCAGTTACGCGACAGTCACTGAAGCTTTCTTT

D: .
size: .
V: TRBV7-6
J: TRBJ2-3
CDR3: CASSLPPGTYF
DNA: TGTGCCAGCAGCTTACCTCCGGGGACGTATTTT

D: .
size: .
V: TRBV5-1
J: TRBJ2-7
CDR3: CASSLVAGPYEQYF
DNA: TGCGCCAGCAGCCTTGTGGCGGGACCCTACGAGCAGTACTTC

D: TRBD1
size: few
V: TRBV15
J: TRBJ2-1
CDR3: CATSRGRTGGNNEQFF
DNA: TGTGCCACCAGCAGAGGCCGGACAGGGGGTAACAATGAGCAGTTCTTC

D: TRBD1
size: .
V: TRBV19
J: TRBJ1-1
CDR3: CASSIRTGGTEAFF
DNA: TGTGCCAGTAGTATCCGGACAGGGGGCACTGAAGCTTTCTTT

D: .
size: .
V: TRBV7-3
J: TRBJ2-2
CDR3: CASSLNMGANTGELFF
DNA: TGTGCCAGCAGCTTAAACATGGGAGCGAACACCGGGGAGCTGTTTTTT

D: .
size: .
V: TRBV10-1
J: TRBJ2-3
CDR3: CASSKKGMGDTQYF
DNA: TGCGCCAGCAGCAAAAAGGGCATGGGAGATACGCAGTATTTT

D: TRBD2
size: .
V: TRBV6-1
J: TRBJ2-7
CDR3: CASRRLAGGYEQYF
DNA: TGTGCCAGCAGACGACTAGCGGGAGGCTACGAGCAGTACTTC

D: .
size: .
V: TRBV11-2
J: TRBJ1-1
CDR3: CASSVTTGLEAFF
DNA: TGTGCCAGCAGCGTCACAACAGGACTAGAAGCTTTCTTT

D: TRBD1
size: .
V: TRBV28
J: TRBJ2-6
CDR3: CASSSDRGRGANVLTF
DNA: TGTGCCAGCAGTTCCGACAGGGGGCGGGGGGCCAACGTCCTGACTTTC

D: TRBD2
size: once
V: TRBV9
J: TRBJ2-1
CDR3: CASSVRAGGSFNEQFF
DNA: TGTGCCAGCAGCGTAAGGGCGGGAGGGTCATTCAATGAGCAGTTCTTC

D: .
size: .
V: TRBV5-6
J: TRBJ2-5
CDR3: CASSLRREQYF
DNA: TGTGCCAGCAGCCTCAGGAGGGAGCAGTACTTC

D: .
size: .
V: TRBV30
J: TRBJ2-6
CDR3: CAWSTGSGANVLTF
DNA: TGTGCCTGGTCCACAGGGAGTGGGGCCAACGTCCTGACTTTC

D: .
size: .
V: TRBV30
J: TRBJ1-4
CDR3: CAWSESEKLFF
DNA: TGTGCCTGGAGTGAATCTGAAAAACTGTTTTTT

D: .
size: .
V: TRBV5-1
J: TRBJ2-1
CDR3: CASSLDGGSDEQFF
DNA: TGCGCCAGCAGCTTGGATGGGGGGAGTGATGAGCAGTTCTTC

D: .
size: .
V: TRBV14
J: TRBJ2-1
CDR3: CASSMTRGSDSDNEQFF
DNA: TGTGCCAGCAGCATGACGAGGGGGAGTGATTCCGACAATGAGCAGTTCTTC